This TCR beta chain was sequenced in a study of cytomegalovirus exposure and HLA in healthy donors. As for the study in general: Earlier sequencing of some 190 million T cells yielded around 120 million unique TCR beta sequences.

Study outcomes and limitations: A later analysis linked a missense DCLRE1C variant to TCR beta V- and J-gene trimming.

The primer mix had 60 Vbeta and 13 Jbeta primers. The authors' processing: Later reanalysis found 80 million or so unique TCR beta chains, around 9.9 million of them shared. TCRdb keeps only in-frame clones here, not all; method: immunoSEQ multiplex PCR. That table gives V, J and clone size, and the DNA gave D and trimming. The table includes about 160,000 clones, approximately 80% detected once. Germline V gives CDR1 SSHAT, CDR2 FNYEAQ (reference sequence). The CDR3 length is 14 residues. A note on this clone: The target antigen is unknown. Germline and junction disagree at one end, which may indicate a read error.

The rearrangement uses TRBV7-7 and TRBJ2-5; 7 bases line up with TRBD1. The receptor comes from a woman aged 25-40 years in good health and CMV-seronegative. Material: PBMCs. The CDR3 nucleotides read TGTGCTAGCAGCTTAAGCTACAGGGGTGAGACCCAGTACTTC. This encodes CASSLSYRGETQYF. The full variable domain, completed using reference TRBV7-7 and TRBJ2-5, is GAGVSQSPRYKVTKRGQDVTLRCDPISSHATLYWYQQALGQGPEFLTYFNYEAQPDKSGLPSDRFSAERPEGSISTLTIQRTEQRDSAMYRCASSLSYRGETQYFGPGTRLLVL.